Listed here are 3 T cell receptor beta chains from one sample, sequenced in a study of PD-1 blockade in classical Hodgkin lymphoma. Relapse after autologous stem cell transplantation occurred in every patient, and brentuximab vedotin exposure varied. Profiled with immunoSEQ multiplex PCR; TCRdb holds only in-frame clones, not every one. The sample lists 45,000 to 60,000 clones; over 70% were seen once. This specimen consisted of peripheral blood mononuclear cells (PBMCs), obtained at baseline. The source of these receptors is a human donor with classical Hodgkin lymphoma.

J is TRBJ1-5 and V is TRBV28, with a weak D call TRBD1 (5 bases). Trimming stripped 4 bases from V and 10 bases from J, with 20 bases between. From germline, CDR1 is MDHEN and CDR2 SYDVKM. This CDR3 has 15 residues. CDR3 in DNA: TGTGCCAGCAGTTCCCGGGATGAAAAGGGGTATCCCCAGCATTTT. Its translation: CASSSRDEKGYPQHF.

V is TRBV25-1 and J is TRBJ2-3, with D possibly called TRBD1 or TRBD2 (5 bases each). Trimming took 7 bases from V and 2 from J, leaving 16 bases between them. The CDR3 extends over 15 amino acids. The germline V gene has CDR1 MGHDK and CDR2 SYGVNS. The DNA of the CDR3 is TGTGCCAGCACCGGGGCCCCGGAGACCACAGATACGCAGTATTTT. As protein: CASTGAPETTDTQYF. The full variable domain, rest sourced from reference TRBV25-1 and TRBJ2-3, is EADIYQTPRYLVIGTGKKITLECSQTMGHDKMYWYQQDPGMELHLIHYSYGVNSTEKGDLSSESTVSRIRTEHFPLTLESARPSHTSQYLCASTGAPETTDTQYFGPGTRLTVL.

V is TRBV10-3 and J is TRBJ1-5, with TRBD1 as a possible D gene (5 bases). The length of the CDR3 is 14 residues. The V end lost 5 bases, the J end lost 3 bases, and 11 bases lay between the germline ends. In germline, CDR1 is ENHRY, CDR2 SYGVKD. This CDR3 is CAISLGVDNQPQHF. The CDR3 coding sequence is TGTGCCATCAGTTTAGGGGTGGACAATCAGCCCCAGCATTTT.